This is a list of T cell receptor beta chains from one sample in a study of cytomegalovirus exposure and HLA in healthy donors. Sequenced by immunoSEQ multiplex PCR; TCRdb stores in-frame clones only, minus some. The profile covers some 180,000 clones, with roughly 9.5% appearing a single time and 1% to 1.5% taken by the ten largest. The source material was PBMCs. The source of these receptors is a woman in her twenties or thirties in good health and CMV-seropositive. Both conserved end residues are part of each CDR3. The D gene is left open where the match is weak. Clone size, where shown, is once, few, many, or a class for clones that have expanded.

D	J	size	V	CDR3	DNA
.	TRBJ2-5	few	TRBV13	CASSSRETQYF	TGTGCCAGCAGCTCTAGAGAGACCCAGTACTTC
.	TRBJ2-2	.	TRBV11-2	CASIAETGELFF	TGTGCCAGCATTGCTGAGACCGGGGAGCTGTTTTTT
.	TRBJ2-3	few	TRBV1	CTSTRDRRRVTDTQYF	TGCACCAGCACCCGGGATAGGCGAAGGGTCACAGATACGCAGTATTTT
TRBD2	TRBJ2-7	few	TRBV6-1	CASSESVGVAGVSYEQYF	TGTGCCAGCAGTGAATCGGTCGGAGTAGCGGGAGTCTCCTACGAGCAGTACTTC
TRBD2	TRBJ2-1	few	TRBV5-1	CASSVSGKNEQFF	TGCGCCAGCAGCGTTAGCGGGAAGAATGAGCAGTTCTTC
TRBD2	TRBJ2-7	.	TRBV10-3	CAISDETSGRGEYEQYF	TGTGCCATCAGTGATGAGACTAGCGGGAGAGGGGAGTACGAGCAGTACTTC
.	TRBJ2-2	few	TRBV5-1	CASSGGPPLGELFF	TGCGCCAGCAGCGGTGGTCCCCCACTCGGGGAGCTGTTTTTT
TRBD2	TRBJ2-1	.	TRBV10-2	CASSGRGVNEQFF	TGCGCCAGCAGTGGGCGGGGGGTAAATGAGCAGTTCTTC
TRBD2	TRBJ2-7	.	TRBV19	CASSNQAGGPHEQYF	TGTGCCAGTAGTAATCAAGCGGGAGGGCCCCACGAGCAGTACTTC
.	TRBJ2-7	.	TRBV29-1	CSVEDRYEQYF	TGCAGCGTTGAAGATCGGTACGAGCAGTACTTC
.	TRBJ2-5	.	TRBV4-1	CASSQERGRGGRQETQYF	TGCGCCAGCAGCCAAGAAAGAGGAAGGGGAGGAAGGCAAGAGACCCAGTACTTC
.	TRBJ1-2	few	TRBV5-1	CASRPASRDYGYTF	TGCGCCAGCAGGCCAGCCTCCCGGGACTATGGCTACACCTTC
.	TRBJ2-1	few	TRBV5-1	CASSLLASRGMNEQFF	TGCGCCAGCAGCTTGCTCGCGAGCCGGGGAATGAATGAGCAGTTCTTC
TRBD2	TRBJ2-7	few	TRBV10-2	CASNSAGATEQYF	TGCGCCAGCAACTCGGCGGGAGCAACGGAGCAGTACTTC
.	TRBJ2-3	few	TRBV7-9	CASSPVGADTQYF	TGTGCCAGCAGCCCCGTCGGGGCAGATACGCAGTATTTT
.	TRBJ1-5	.	TRBV10-2	CASSQGQSNQPQHF	TGCGCCAGCAGCCAGGGACAAAGCAATCAGCCCCAGCATTTT
.	TRBJ1-1	.	TRBV7-8	CASSLEGGMFSEAFF	TGTGCCAGCAGCTTAGAGGGCGGGATGTTCTCTGAAGCTTTCTTT
TRBD1	TRBJ2-7	many	TRBV12-5	CASGYVRDRGYEQYF	TGTGCTAGTGGTTACGTCCGGGACAGGGGATACGAGCAGTACTTC
.	TRBJ2-7	few	TRBV11-2	CASSFVRGYSYEQYF	TGTGCCAGCAGCTTCGTTCGAGGATACTCCTACGAGCAGTACTTC
TRBD1	TRBJ1-5	.	TRBV2	CASSPSRTGGQPQHF	TGTGCCAGCAGTCCTTCCCGGACAGGGGGTCAGCCCCAGCATTTT
TRBD2	TRBJ2-3	few	TRBV7-2	CASSLGLAATDTQYF	TGTGCCAGCAGCTTAGGACTAGCAGCCACAGATACGCAGTATTTT
.	TRBJ2-7	.	TRBV5-1	CASSLGQASYEQYF	TGCGCCAGCAGCTTGGGACAGGCGTCCTACGAGCAGTACTTC
TRBD1	TRBJ2-3	.	TRBV2	CASSPDRAKGTDTQYF	TGTGCCAGCAGCCCCGACAGGGCGAAGGGCACAGATACGCAGTATTTT
TRBD1	TRBJ1-1	few	TRBV4-1	CASSPTSRDRGEFF	TGCGCCAGCAGCCCGACATCCCGGGACAGGGGAGAGTTCTTT
.	TRBJ2-4	few	TRBV30	CAWNPGHLKNIQYF	TGTGCCTGGAATCCGGGACACCTCAAAAACATTCAGTACTTC
.	TRBJ1-4	.	TRBV7-9	CASSSQIGEEKLFF	TGTGCCAGCAGCTCTCAGATCGGGGAAGAAAAACTGTTTTTT
.	TRBJ2-7	.	TRBV13	CASSMGQIYEQYF	TGTGCCAGCAGCATGGGACAAATCTACGAGCAGTACTTC
.	TRBJ1-2	.	TRBV9	CASSVGPGISYGYTF	TGTGCCAGCAGCGTAGGACCAGGAATCAGCTATGGCTACACCTTC